This entry is about one T cell receptor beta chain. Its matching antigen is unknown. Repertoires were generated with immunoSEQ multiplex PCR, while TCRdb's copy carries only in-frame clones and drops some. The sample includes approximately 410,000 clones, approximately 88% seen only once; the top ten take less than 4.5%. Treatment: some 19 received Ad26.COV2.S at low or high dose, single or two shots; about 5 received placebo; per-sample allocation not given. Following the first vaccine or placebo injection, samples were taken on day 63. The data were taken from a study of Ad26.COV2.S vaccination and SARS-CoV-2 variants. The overall study: Sample donor was a member of the COV1001 Ad26.COV2.S trial arm.

Study-wide results and caveats: There was a possibility that the TCR breadth and depth analyses underestimated total T cell responses. Spike-specific TCR breadth ran higher among vaccine recipients than placebo recipients.

The J segment lost 5 bases and the V segment lost 4 bases, leaving 10 bases of the junction unmatched. Germline-derived CDR1 and CDR2 are MNHNY and SVGAGI (reference sequence). The CDR3 is made up of 15 amino acids. The input for sequencing was peripheral blood, taken in a trial of Ad26.COV2.S vaccine versus placebo. The chain combines TRBV6-6 with TRBJ2-5; 7 positions match TRBD1. The origin of this receptor is a person aged 18-60 years who received the Ad26.COV2.S COVID-19 vaccine or a placebo. CDR3: CASSSGQAPGETQYF. CDR3 DNA sequence: TGTGCCAGCAGTTCAGGACAGGCCCCGGGGGAGACCCAGTACTTC.